This T cell receptor beta chain stems from a study of blood T cells in healthy people across ages. The CDR3 is 18 amino acids. Losses at the gene ends were 6 bases for V and 5 bases for J; bases not matched to a gene: 13. Through a sample-barcoded 5' primer and a J-beta primer mix, a second PCR was run for about 6 to 11 cycles. A template-switch adaptor that had 12 random nucleotides put a tag on each cDNA molecule. TCRdb re-derived calls from the 5' RACE reads in MiXCR, one entry per CDR3 protein. The table includes roughly 1.5 million distinct CDR3 sequences, less than 45% detected once. Study outcomes and limitations: Donor CMV status, an unknown factor, possibly confounded changes in expanded clonotypes.

About this clonotype: Its specificity is unknown.

The sequence was collected from a woman aged 18 to 35 in good health. The chain couples TRBV12-3 or TRBV12-4 to TRBJ2-2; TRBD2 aligns across 12 bases. Sequenced: blood. The CDR3 nucleotides read TGTGCCAGCAGGGATACCGGACTAGCGGGGAGAAGAACCGGGGAGCTGTTTTTT. This translates into CASRDTGLAGRRTGELFF.